These 13 T cell receptor beta chains share one sample of origin, sequenced in a study of T cell changes during pregnancy in multiple sclerosis. Data came from immunoSEQ multiplex PCR; TCRdb stores just in-frame clones and leaves some out. The data contain about 97,000 clones, more than 85% of them singletons. Source: peripheral blood, taken in the second trimester of pregnancy. The receptor source for this set is a female donor with multiple sclerosis, enrolled in a pregnancy study.

The chain's CDR3 is CASSGAVSYNEQFF. The CDR3 DNA is TGTGCCAGCAGCGGAGCGGTCTCCTACAATGAGCAGTTCTTC. The rearrangement uses TRBV9 and TRBJ2-1, with a possible D match to TRBD2 (5 bases). The CDR3 runs 14 residues. The germline gives CDR1 SGDLS, CDR2 YYNGEE. The germline V and J ends were trimmed by 3 bases and 0 bases, with 7 bases remaining between them. The full variable domain, in which reference TRBV9 and TRBJ2-1 provide the parts outside the CDR3, is DSGVTQTPKHLITATGQRVTLRCSPRSGDLSVYWYQQSLDQGLQFLIQYYNGEERAKGNILERFSAQQFPDLHSELNLSSLELGDSALYFCASSGAVSYNEQFFGPGTRLTVL.

The chain combines TRBV27 with TRBJ2-7; tentative D call: TRBD2 (5 bases). The CDR3 length is 14 residues. V was cut by 3 bases and J by 2 bases, with 11 bases left in between. Germline CDR1 is MNHEY and CDR2 is SMNVEV (reference sequence). The CDR3 region has the DNA TGTGCCAGCAGTTTTGGAGGATTCGCCTACGAGCAGTACTTC. Its translation: CASSFGGFAYEQYF.

The rearrangement uses TRBV14 and TRBJ2-1; TRBD1 matches at 7 bases. Germline loops: CDR1 SGHDN, CDR2 FVKESK. V shed 5 bases and J 4 bases; nucleotides not matched to a gene: 11. The CDR3 is 16 residues long. The CDR3 region is CASSLGVTGWYNEQFF. CDR3 coding DNA: TGTGCCAGCAGCTTGGGGGTGACAGGGTGGTACAATGAGCAGTTCTTC.

CDR3: CASSPWTSGRREQYF. In nucleotides, the CDR3 is TGTGCCAGCAGCCCATGGACTAGCGGGAGGAGGGAGCAGTACTTC. This chain joins TRBV14 and TRBJ2-7, with 14 bases lining up with TRBD2. Germline trimming cut 4 bases from V and 7 bases from J; bases unmatched to any gene: 6. This CDR3 is 15 amino acids long. Looked up from germline, CDR1 is SGHDN and CDR2 is FVKESK.

This clone was counted a single time. This chain connects TRBV4-3 to TRBJ2-2, with a possible D match to TRBD1 (5 bases). Germline V lookup: CDR1 LGHNA, CDR2 YSLEER. V shed 8 bases and J shed 5 bases, with 9 bases lying between them. The CDR3 contains 12 residues. In nucleotides, the CDR3 is TGCGCCAGCGGGGCAAATACCGGGGAGCTGTTTTTT. It is translated as CASGANTGELFF.

The chain is built from TRBV30 and TRBJ1-5; D gene unclear. Germline CDR1 reads GTSNPN; CDR2 reads SVGIG (reference sequence). V lost 1 base, J lost 4 bases, and 14 bases lay in between. This CDR3 has 15 residues. The CDR3 DNA reads as TGTGCCTGGAGTGACCTCGGGTCTCCTAATCAGCCCCAGCATTTT. It specifies CAWSDLGSPNQPQHF.

V is TRBV28 and J is TRBJ2-3; 12 bases are a match to TRBD2. The germline CDR1 and CDR2 sequences are MDHEN and SYDVKM. This CDR3 region has 15 residues. The trim removed 8 bases at V and 0 bases at J, leaving 3 bases unmatched. Here the CDR3 reads CASELAGGSTDTQYF. For the CDR3, the DNA is TGTGCCAGCGAACTAGCGGGAGGAAGCACAGATACGCAGTATTTT.

As for this clone: Sequence at one end of the junction differs from germline and may be a read error. This chain joins TRBV7-7 and TRBJ2-2; the match to TRBD2 covers 9 bases. The CDR3 consists of 16 residues. Germline V gene data show CDR1 as SSHAT and CDR2 as FNYEAQ (reference sequence). The CDR3 DNA sequence: TGTGCTAGCAGCTTAACTAGCGGGTCCCCTGGCGGGGAGCTGTTTTTT. This codes for CASSLTSGSPGGELFF.

The chain combines TRBV28 with TRBJ2-5; D not resolved. Germline assignment: CDR1 MDHEN and CDR2 SYDVKM. This CDR3 has 12 residues. V was trimmed by 1 base and J by 2 bases, leaving 2 bases between them. CDR3 region: CASSLSQETQYF. The CDR3 nucleotides are TGTGCCAGCAGTTTATCGCAAGAGACCCAGTACTTC.

This chain connects TRBV19 to TRBJ1-2; possible D gene TRBD1, 6 bases. Trimming took off 3 bases at V and 8 bases at J, with 22 bases between the two ends. The CDR3 spans 16 residues. Germline V lookup: CDR1 LNHDA, CDR2 SQIVND (reference sequence). For the CDR3, the DNA is TGTGCCAGTAGTATGGGGGCGGCAGCGGCCTGGAGGGGCTACACCTTC. This gives the protein CASSMGAAAAWRGYTF.

This clone was recorded once. This chain joins TRBV19 and TRBJ2-7, with a tentative D call TRBD1 (6 bases). This CDR3 is 14 amino acids long. Trimming took 3 bases from V and 0 from J, leaving 9 bases between them. Germline V lookup: CDR1 LNHDA, CDR2 SQIVND (reference sequence). The CDR3 DNA reads as TGTGCCAGTAGTATGGGGACAAACTCCTACGAGCAGTACTTC. Translated, it gives CASSMGTNSYEQYF.

The chain recombines TRBV9 with TRBJ2-5, with 7 bases identical to TRBD1. The J segment lost 2 bases and the V segment lost 0 bases, leaving 4 bases of the junction unmatched. From germline, CDR1 is SGDLS and CDR2 YYNGEE. There are 15 residues in the CDR3. The CDR3 DNA reads TGTGCCAGCAGCGTAGGAAGCAGGGGGCAAGAGACCCAGTACTTC. Residues: CASSVGSRGQETQYF.

The gene calls are TRBV11-2 and TRBJ1-5; no reliable D call. Looked up from germline, CDR1 is SGHAT and CDR2 is FQNNGV. V lost 1 base and J 7 bases, leaving 8 bases between the germline ends. The CDR3 covers 13 residues. CDR3 loop: CASSLGGFQPQHF. In nucleotides, the CDR3 is TGTGCCAGCAGCTTAGGAGGATTCCAGCCCCAGCATTTT.